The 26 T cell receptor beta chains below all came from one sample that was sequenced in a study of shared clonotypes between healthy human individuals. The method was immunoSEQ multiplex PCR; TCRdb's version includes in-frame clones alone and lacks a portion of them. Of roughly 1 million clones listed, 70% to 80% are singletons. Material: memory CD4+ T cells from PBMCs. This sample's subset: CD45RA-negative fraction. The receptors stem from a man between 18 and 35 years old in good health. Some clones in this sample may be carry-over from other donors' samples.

CDR3 sequence: CSVEGGQGVTEQYF. In DNA, the CDR3 is TGCAGCGTTGAGGGGGGACAGGGGGTGACCGAGCAGTACTTC. The chain recombines TRBV29-1 with TRBJ2-7; 11 positions agree with TRBD1. Germline CDR1 SQVTM, CDR2 ANQGSEA. Trimming took 3 bases from V and 6 from J; bases not matched to a gene: 7. The CDR3 consists of 14 residues.

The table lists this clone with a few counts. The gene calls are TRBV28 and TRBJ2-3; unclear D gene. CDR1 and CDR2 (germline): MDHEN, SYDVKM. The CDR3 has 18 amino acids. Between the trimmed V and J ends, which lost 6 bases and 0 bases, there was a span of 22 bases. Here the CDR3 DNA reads TGTGCCAGCAGCGAGTTCCCCCCCTTAGCAGCTAGCACAGATACGCAGTATTTT. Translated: CASSEFPPLAASTDTQYF.

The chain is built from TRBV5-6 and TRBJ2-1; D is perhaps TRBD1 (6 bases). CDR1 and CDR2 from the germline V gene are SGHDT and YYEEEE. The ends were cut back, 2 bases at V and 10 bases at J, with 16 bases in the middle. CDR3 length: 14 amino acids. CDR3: CASSFFGRGGEQFF. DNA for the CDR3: TGTGCCAGCAGCTTTTTCGGGCGTGGGGGCGAGCAGTTCTTC.

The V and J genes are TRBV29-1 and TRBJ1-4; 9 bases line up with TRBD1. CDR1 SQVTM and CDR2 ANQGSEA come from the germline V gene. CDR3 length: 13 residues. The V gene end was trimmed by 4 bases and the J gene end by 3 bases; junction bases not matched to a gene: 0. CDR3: CSVGTGANEKLFF. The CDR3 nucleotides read TGCAGCGTTGGGACAGGGGCTAATGAAAAACTGTTTTTT. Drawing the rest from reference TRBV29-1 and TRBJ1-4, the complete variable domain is SAVISQKPSRDICQRGTSLTIQCQVDSQVTMMFWYRQQPGQSLTLIATANQGSEATYESGFVIDKFPISRPNLTFSTLTVSNMSPEDSSIYLCSVGTGANEKLFFGSGTQLSVL.

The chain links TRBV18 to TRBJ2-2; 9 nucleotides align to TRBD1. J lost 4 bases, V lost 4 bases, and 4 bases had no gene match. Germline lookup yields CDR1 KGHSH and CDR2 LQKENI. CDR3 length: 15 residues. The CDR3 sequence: CASSQQGAATGELFF. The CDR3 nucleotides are TGTGCCAGCTCACAACAGGGGGCTGCCACCGGGGAGCTGTTTTTT.

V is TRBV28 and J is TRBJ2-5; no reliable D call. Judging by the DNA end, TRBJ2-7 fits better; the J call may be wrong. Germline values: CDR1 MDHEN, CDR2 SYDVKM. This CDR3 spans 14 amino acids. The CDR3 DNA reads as TGTGCCAGCAGTTTCTTGGACGGATCCTACGAGCAGTACTTC. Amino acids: CASSFLDGSYEQYF.

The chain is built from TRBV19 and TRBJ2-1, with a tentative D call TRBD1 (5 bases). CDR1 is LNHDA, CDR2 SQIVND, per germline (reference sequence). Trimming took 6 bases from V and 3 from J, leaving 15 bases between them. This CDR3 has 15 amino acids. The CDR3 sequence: CASSYDSPFYNEQFF. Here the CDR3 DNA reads TGTGCCAGTAGCTACGACAGCCCTTTCTACAATGAGCAGTTCTTC.

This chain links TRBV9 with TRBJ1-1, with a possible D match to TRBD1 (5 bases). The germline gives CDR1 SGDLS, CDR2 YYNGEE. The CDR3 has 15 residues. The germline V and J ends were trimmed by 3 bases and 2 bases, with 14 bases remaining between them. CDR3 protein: CASSAQTGTNTEAFF. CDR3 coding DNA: TGTGCCAGCAGCGCCCAAACAGGTACCAACACTGAAGCTTTCTTT.

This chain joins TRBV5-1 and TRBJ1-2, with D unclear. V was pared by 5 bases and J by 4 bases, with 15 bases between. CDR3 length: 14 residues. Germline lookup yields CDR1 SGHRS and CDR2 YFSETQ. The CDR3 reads CASSNPGEAYGYTF. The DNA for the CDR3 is TGCGCCAGCAGTAATCCCGGGGAGGCCTATGGCTACACCTTC.

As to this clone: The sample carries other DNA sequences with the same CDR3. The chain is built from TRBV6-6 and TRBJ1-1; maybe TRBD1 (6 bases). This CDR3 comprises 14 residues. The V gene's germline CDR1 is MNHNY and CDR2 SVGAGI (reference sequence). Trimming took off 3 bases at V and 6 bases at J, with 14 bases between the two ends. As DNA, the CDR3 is TGTGCCAGCAGTTATAATCAGGGGAGCGCTGAAGCTTTCTTT. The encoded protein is CASSYNQGSAEAFF.

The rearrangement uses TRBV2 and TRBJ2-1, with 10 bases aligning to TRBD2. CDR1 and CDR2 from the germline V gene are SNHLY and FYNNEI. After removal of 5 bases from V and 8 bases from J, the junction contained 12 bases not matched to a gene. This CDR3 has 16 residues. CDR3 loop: CASSPLASGRADEQFF. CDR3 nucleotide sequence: TGTGCCAGCAGTCCCCTCGCGAGCGGGAGGGCCGATGAGCAGTTCTTC.

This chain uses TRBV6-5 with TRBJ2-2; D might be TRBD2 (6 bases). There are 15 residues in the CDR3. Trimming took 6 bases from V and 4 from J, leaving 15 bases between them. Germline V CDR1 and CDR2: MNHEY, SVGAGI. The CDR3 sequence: CASRDSAGFTGELFF. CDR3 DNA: TGTGCCAGCAGGGATAGTGCGGGGTTCACCGGGGAGCTGTTTTTT.

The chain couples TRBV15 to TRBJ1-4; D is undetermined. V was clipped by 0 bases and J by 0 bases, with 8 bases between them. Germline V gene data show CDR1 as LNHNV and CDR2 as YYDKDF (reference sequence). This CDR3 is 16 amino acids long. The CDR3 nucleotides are TGTGCCACCAGCAGAGACCTAAAAACAACTAATGAAAAACTGTTTTTT. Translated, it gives CATSRDLKTTNEKLFF.

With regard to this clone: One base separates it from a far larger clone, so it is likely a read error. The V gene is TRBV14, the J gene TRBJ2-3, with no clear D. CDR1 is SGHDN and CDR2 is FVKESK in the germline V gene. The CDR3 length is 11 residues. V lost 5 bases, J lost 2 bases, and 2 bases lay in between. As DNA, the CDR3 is TGTGCCAGCAGCAACACAGATACGCAGTATTTT. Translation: CASSNTDTQYF.

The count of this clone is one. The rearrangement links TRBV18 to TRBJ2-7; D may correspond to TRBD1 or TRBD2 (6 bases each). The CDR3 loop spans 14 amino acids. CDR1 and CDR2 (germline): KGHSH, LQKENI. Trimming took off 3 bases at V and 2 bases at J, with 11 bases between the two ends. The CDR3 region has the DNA TGTGCCAGCTCACCTGGAGGGGGACCCTACGAGCAGTACTTC. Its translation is CASSPGGGPYEQYF.

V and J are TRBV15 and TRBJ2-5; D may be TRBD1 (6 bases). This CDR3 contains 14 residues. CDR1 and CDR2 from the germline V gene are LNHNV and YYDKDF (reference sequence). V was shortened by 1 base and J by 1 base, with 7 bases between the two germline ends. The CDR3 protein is CATSRATGQETQYF. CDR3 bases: TGTGCCACCAGCAGAGCGACAGGCCAAGAGACCCAGTACTTC. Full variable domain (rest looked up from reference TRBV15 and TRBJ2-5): DAMVIQNPRYQVTQFGKPVTLSCSQTLNHNVMYWYQQKSSQAPKLLFHYYDKDFNNEADTPDNFQSRRPNTSFCFLDIRSPGLGDTAMYLCATSRATGQETQYFGPGTRLLVL.

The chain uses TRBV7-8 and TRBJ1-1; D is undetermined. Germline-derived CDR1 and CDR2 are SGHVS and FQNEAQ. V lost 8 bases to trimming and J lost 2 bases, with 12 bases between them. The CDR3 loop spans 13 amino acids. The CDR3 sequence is CASFRLRNTEAFF. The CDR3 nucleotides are TGTGCCAGCTTCAGGTTGCGAAACACTGAAGCTTTCTTT.

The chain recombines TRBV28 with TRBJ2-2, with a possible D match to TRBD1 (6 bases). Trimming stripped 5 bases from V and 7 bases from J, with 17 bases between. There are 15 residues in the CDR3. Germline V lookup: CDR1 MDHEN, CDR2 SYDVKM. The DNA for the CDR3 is TGTGCCAGCAGTACCGGGACACAGATTTACGGGGAGCTGTTTTTT. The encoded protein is CASSTGTQIYGELFF.

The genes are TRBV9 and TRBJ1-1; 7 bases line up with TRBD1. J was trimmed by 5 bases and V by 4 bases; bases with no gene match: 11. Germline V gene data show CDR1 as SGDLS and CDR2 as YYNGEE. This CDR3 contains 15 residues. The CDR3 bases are TGTGCCAGCAGCTTCTCTTACAGGGGAGGAACTGAAGCTTTCTTT. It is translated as CASSFSYRGGTEAFF.

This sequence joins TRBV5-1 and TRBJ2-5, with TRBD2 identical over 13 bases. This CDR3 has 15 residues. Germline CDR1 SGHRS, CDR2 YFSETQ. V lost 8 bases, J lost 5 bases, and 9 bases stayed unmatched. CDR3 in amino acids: CASALGLAGFETQYF. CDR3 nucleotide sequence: TGCGCCAGTGCCCTGGGACTAGCGGGATTTGAGACCCAGTACTTC.

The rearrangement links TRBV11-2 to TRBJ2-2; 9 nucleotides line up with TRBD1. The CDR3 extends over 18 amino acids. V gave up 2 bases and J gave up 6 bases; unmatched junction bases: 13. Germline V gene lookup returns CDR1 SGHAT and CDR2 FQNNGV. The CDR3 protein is CASSLTPGQGPDAGELFF. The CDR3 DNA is TGTGCCAGCAGCTTAACACCGGGACAGGGCCCTGATGCCGGGGAGCTGTTTTTT.

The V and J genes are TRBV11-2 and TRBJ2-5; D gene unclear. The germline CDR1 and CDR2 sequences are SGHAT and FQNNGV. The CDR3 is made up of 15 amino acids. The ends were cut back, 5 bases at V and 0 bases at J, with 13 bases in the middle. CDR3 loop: CASSQSVRDQETQYF. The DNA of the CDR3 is TGTGCCAGCAGCCAGAGTGTACGGGACCAAGAGACCCAGTACTTC.

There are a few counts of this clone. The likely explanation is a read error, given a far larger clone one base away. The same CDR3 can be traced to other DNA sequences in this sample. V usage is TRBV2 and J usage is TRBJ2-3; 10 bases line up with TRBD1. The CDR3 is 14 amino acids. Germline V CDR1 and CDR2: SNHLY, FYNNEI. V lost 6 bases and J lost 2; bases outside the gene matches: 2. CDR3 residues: CASSDRGLTDTQYF. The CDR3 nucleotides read TGTGCCAGCAGCGACAGGGGGCTCACAGATACGCAGTATTTT.

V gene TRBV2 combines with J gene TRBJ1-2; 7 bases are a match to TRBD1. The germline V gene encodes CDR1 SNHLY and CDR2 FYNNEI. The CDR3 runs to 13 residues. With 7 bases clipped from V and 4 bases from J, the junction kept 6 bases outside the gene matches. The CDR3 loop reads CASKLTGSYGYTF. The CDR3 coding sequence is TGTGCCAGCAAATTGACAGGGAGCTATGGCTACACCTTC.

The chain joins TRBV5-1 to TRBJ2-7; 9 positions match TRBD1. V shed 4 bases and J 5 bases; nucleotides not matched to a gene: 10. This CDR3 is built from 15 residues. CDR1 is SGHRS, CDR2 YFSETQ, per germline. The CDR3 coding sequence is TGCGCCAGCAGCGCCCGGACAGGGGTCTTCCACGAGCAGTACTTC. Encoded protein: CASSARTGVFHEQYF.

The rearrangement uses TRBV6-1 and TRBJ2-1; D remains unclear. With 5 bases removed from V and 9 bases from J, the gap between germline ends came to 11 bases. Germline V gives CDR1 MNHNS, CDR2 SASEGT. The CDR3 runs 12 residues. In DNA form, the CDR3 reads TGTGCCAGCAGTAGGCTAGAGACTGAGCAGTTCTTC. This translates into CASSRLETEQFF.